Shown below are 20 T cell receptor beta chains from a single sample sequenced in a study of T cells in Graves' hyperthyroidism and ophthalmopathy. TCR beta CDR3 regions were amplified from RNA transcripts. The study used the HTBI primer set for a first-round RT-PCR of the TCR CDR3. In TCRdb, the multiplex PCR reads were re-called with MiXCR into one record per CDR3 protein. This table holds a few hundred thousand distinct CDR3 sequences, 13% to 15% found once. Specimen: blood. These receptor sequences come from a woman aged 40 to 49 with Graves' hyperthyroidism.

At least ten counts were recorded for this clonotype. The J gene is TRBJ2-1, the V gene TRBV2; D is ambiguous. The germline CDR1 and CDR2 sequences are SNHLY and FYNNEI. CDR3 length: 12 amino acids. Between the trimmed V and J ends, which lost 7 bases and 5 bases, there was a span of 9 bases. The CDR3 is CASKDAHNEQFF. The DNA of the CDR3 is TGTGCCAGCAAGGACGCCCACAATGAGCAGTTCTTC.

This clonotype occurred many times. This chain joins TRBV3-1 and TRBJ2-5; 10 bases line up with TRBD2. The CDR3 length is 17 residues. Germline assignment: CDR1 LGHDT and CDR2 YNNKEL (reference sequence). Trimming cost V 0 bases and J 2 bases; bases outside gene matches: 6. The CDR3 region is CASSQDLAGAWQETQYF. The CDR3 DNA sequence: TGTGCCAGCAGCCAAGATCTAGCGGGAGCTTGGCAAGAGACCCAGTACTTC.

This clonotype was detected ten times or more. The chain links TRBV6-2 or TRBV6-3 to TRBJ1-1, with D hard to call. CDR3 size: 15 residues. Deletions cut 2 bases from V and 1 base from J, with 11 bases between. Germline V gene lookup returns CDR1 MNHEY and CDR2 SVGEGT. The CDR3: CASSYPGQRNTEAFF. The CDR3 bases are TGTGCCAGCAGTTACCCCGGGCAGAGGAACACTGAAGCTTTCTTT.

The chain carries TRBV3-1 and TRBJ2-3, with 10 bases aligning to TRBD2. In germline, CDR1 is LGHDT, CDR2 YNNKEL (reference sequence). The V gene end was trimmed by 3 bases and the J gene end by 9 bases; junction bases not matched to a gene: 0. CDR3 length: 12 amino acids. DNA of the CDR3: TGTGCCAGCAGCCAGACTAGCGGGACGCAGTATTTT. Protein product: CASSQTSGTQYF.

V usage is TRBV3-1 and J usage is TRBJ2-1; D is possibly TRBD2 (5 bases). The CDR3 runs to 11 residues. CDR1 is LGHDT, CDR2 YNNKEL, per germline (reference sequence). V dropped 4 bases and J dropped 12 bases, with 10 bases sitting between them. The DNA for the CDR3 is TGTGCCAGCAGCCTTGAGGGAGCGCAGTTCTTC. Translating gives CASSLEGAQFF.

This clonotype showed up many times. In nucleotides, the CDR3 is TGTGCCAGCAGTCACGGGGGGACCCAAGAGACCCAGTACTTC. It translates to CASSHGGTQETQYF. The chain is built from TRBV6-1 and TRBJ2-5, with 7 bases lining up with TRBD2. Germline-derived CDR1 and CDR2 are MNHNS and SASEGT. The CDR3 has 14 residues. V shed 5 bases, J shed 1 base, and the junction held 4 bases outside the gene matches.

This clonotype has a single count. With a much larger clone just one base away, this may be a read error. The V gene is TRBV12-3 or TRBV12-4, the J gene TRBJ2-2, with D possibly matching TRBD2 (5 bases). V was cut by 7 bases and J by 2 bases, with 14 bases left in between. The CDR3 is 15 residues long. CDR3 sequence: CASTGVRANTGELFF. CDR3 in DNA: TGTGCCAGCACCGGGGTGAGGGCTAACACCGGGGAGCTGTTTTTT.

This rearrangement joins TRBV27 to TRBJ2-1; 8 positions agree with TRBD2. There are 15 residues in the CDR3. The ends lost 6 bases at V and 7 bases at J; junction bases unmatched: 11. Germline V gene sequence: CDR1 MNHEY, CDR2 SMNVEV (reference sequence). The CDR3 DNA reads TGTGCCAGCAGCTCGATAGCGGGATACGGGAATGAGCAGTTCTTC. It specifies CASSSIAGYGNEQFF.

The table lists this clonotype with many counts. The CDR3 nucleotides are TGTGCCAGCTCAATCGGACTAGCGGGGTCAAATGAGCAGTTCTTC. Amino acids: CASSIGLAGSNEQFF. The V gene is TRBV18, the J gene TRBJ2-1; 12 bases line up with TRBD2. CDR1 is KGHSH and CDR2 is LQKENI in the germline V gene. V lost 5 bases and J lost 7; bases outside the gene matches: 6. The length of the CDR3 is 15 residues.

Many counts were recorded for this clonotype. The gene calls are TRBV5-1 and TRBJ2-5; D not certain. V was pared by 3 bases and J by 3 bases, with 9 bases between. CDR1 and CDR2 (germline): SGHRS, YFSETQ. The CDR3 loop spans 13 amino acids. In DNA form, the CDR3 reads TGCGCCAGCAGCTCCCCCACCGAAGAGACCCAGTACTTC. Its protein is CASSSPTEETQYF.

V gene TRBV3-1 combines with J gene TRBJ2-1, with 13 bases aligning to TRBD2. The V segment lost 4 bases and the J segment 9 bases; nucleotides outside the gene matches: 9. CDR1 is LGHDT and CDR2 is YNNKEL in the germline V gene (reference sequence). The CDR3 sequence is 16 residues long. This CDR3 is CASSLLGLAGEGEQFF. Written as DNA, the CDR3 is TGTGCCAGCAGCCTCCTCGGACTAGCGGGAGAGGGTGAGCAGTTCTTC.

This clonotype has a handful of counts. The chain uses TRBV10-3 and TRBJ2-7; 11 nucleotides align to TRBD2. The CDR3 totals 16 residues. Germline CDR1 and CDR2: ENHRY and SYGVKD. V was pared by 4 bases and J by 5 bases, with 10 bases of the junction left unmatched. The CDR3 protein is CAISVVAGGLRDEQYF. The CDR3 coding sequence is TGTGCCATCAGTGTGGTAGCGGGAGGGCTGAGAGACGAGCAGTACTTC.

Remarks on this clonotype: A junction boundary mismatches the germline segment, possibly from a read error. V usage is TRBV28 and J usage is TRBJ2-5; 7 bases line up with TRBD1. This CDR3 is built from 15 residues. The germline V gene has CDR1 MDHEN and CDR2 SYDVKM. This CDR3 reads CASSPPGQSPSRGHF. The CDR3 DNA reads as TGTGCCAGCAGTCCACCAGGACAGTCGCCCTCGAGGGGGCACTTC.

This clonotype was seen repeatedly, ten times or more. The chain has TRBV9 and TRBJ1-2; 8 bases agree with TRBD1. In germline, CDR1 is SGDLS, CDR2 YYNGEE. Germline trimming cut 3 bases from V and 6 bases from J; bases unmatched to any gene: 1. There are 12 residues in the CDR3. The CDR3 reads CASSAGQDGYTF. The CDR3 DNA sequence: TGTGCCAGCAGCGCGGGACAGGATGGCTACACCTTC.

The sample holds many counts of this clonotype. The chain carries TRBV24-1 and TRBJ2-1, with 10 bases identical to TRBD2. CDR3 length: 16 amino acids. V trimming: 0 bases; J trimming: 4 bases; junction bases outside the gene matches: 2. CDR1 is KGHDR, CDR2 SFDVKD, per germline. CDR3 bases: TGTGCCACCAGTGATTTGCAAGCGGGAGGGTACAATGAGCAGTTCTTC. This codes for CATSDLQAGGYNEQFF.

This clonotype was counted only a few times. The CDR3 ends on some other residue instead of the conserved phenylalanine or tryptophan, so this is likely a read error. The chain joins TRBV6-5 to TRBJ1-1; TRBD1 matches at 9 bases. Per the germline V gene, CDR1 is MNHEY and CDR2 is SVGAGI. V dropped 2 bases and J dropped 1; count of bases not matched to a gene: 2. This CDR3 spans 15 amino acids. CDR3 in amino acids: CASSYPGQGNTEAFS. The CDR3, as DNA: TGTGCCAGCAGTTACCCGGGACAGGGGAACACTGAAGCTTTCTCT.

The chain recombines TRBV11-2 with TRBJ2-7, with 14 bases matching TRBD2. Losses at the gene ends were 5 bases for V and 3 bases for J; bases not matched to a gene: 6. The CDR3 runs to 16 residues. The germline V gene encodes CDR1 SGHAT and CDR2 FQNNGV. The chain's CDR3 is CASSPRTSGRSYEQYF. In nucleotides, the CDR3 is TGTGCCAGCAGCCCAAGGACTAGCGGGAGGAGCTACGAGCAGTACTTC.

At least ten counts were recorded for this clonotype. The chain employs TRBV12-3 or TRBV12-4 and TRBJ2-3, with D possibly TRBD1 on 6 matching bases. With 1 base removed from V and 3 bases from J, the gap between germline ends came to 17 bases. This CDR3 is 17 amino acids long. CDR3 DNA sequence: TGTGCCAGCAGTTTAGGGGCCTCAGGGGCGGAAACAGATACGCAGTATTTT. Translated, it gives CASSLGASGAETDTQYF.

The chain links TRBV12-3 or TRBV12-4 to TRBJ2-2; D ambiguous. This CDR3 is 14 amino acids long. V was cut by 7 bases and J by 3 bases, with 12 bases left in between. The CDR3 is CASTTTEDTGELFF. The CDR3 DNA is TGTGCCAGCACCACCACTGAGGACACCGGGGAGCTGTTTTTT.

The CDR3 DNA sequence: TGTGCCAGCAGCTTACGGACTAGCGGGAGTGTTCGTCGGGAGACCCAGTACTTC. Protein: CASSLRTSGSVRRETQYF. This chain connects TRBV5-6 to TRBJ2-5, with 13 positions matching TRBD2. This CDR3 is built from 18 residues. The germline V gene encodes CDR1 SGHDT and CDR2 YYEEEE. The J segment lost 5 bases and the V segment lost 2 bases, leaving 12 bases of the junction unmatched.